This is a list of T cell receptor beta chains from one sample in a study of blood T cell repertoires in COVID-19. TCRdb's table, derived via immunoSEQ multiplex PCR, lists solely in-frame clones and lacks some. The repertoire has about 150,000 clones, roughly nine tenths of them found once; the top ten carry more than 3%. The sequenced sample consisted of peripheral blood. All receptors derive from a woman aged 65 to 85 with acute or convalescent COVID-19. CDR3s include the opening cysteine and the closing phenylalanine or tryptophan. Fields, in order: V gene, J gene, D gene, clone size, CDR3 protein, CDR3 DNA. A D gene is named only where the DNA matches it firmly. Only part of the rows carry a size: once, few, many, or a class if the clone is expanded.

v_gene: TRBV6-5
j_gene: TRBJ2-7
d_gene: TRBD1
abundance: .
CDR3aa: CASRTGTGTYEQYF
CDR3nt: TGTGCCAGCAGAACCGGGACAGGGACCTACGAGCAGTACTTC

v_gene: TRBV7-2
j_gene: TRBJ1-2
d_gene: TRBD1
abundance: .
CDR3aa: CASSPTQGPYGYTF
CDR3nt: TGTGCCAGCAGCCCGACACAGGGGCCCTATGGCTACACCTTC

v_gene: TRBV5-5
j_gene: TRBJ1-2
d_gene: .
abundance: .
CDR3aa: CASSLGGIGYTF
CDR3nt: TGTGCCAGCAGCTTGGGGGGCATTGGCTACACCTTC

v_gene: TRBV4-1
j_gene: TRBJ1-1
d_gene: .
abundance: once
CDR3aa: CASSQVIRGPRGEAFF
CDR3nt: TGCGCCAGCAGCCAAGTCATCAGGGGCCCAAGGGGTGAAGCTTTCTTT

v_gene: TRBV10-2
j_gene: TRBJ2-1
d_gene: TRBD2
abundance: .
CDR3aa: CASSVASGVLLYNEQFF
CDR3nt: TGCGCCAGCAGTGTCGCTAGCGGGGTGCTACTCTACAATGAGCAGTTCTTC

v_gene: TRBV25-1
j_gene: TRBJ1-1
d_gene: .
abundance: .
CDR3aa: CASSDRPGTEAFF
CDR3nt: TGTGCCAGCAGCGACCGCCCAGGGACTGAAGCTTTCTTT

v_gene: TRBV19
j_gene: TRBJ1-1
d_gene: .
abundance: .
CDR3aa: CASKVLGGTEAFF
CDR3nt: TGTGCCAGTAAGGTCCTCGGGGGCACTGAAGCTTTCTTT

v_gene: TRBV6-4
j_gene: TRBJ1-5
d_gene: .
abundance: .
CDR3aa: CASSRGRLADNQPQHF
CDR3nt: TGTGCCAGCAGCCGAGGGCGTTTGGCGGACAATCAGCCCCAGCATTTT

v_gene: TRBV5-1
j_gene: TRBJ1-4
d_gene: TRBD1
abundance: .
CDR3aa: CASSGKTGYNEKLFF
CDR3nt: TGCGCCAGCAGCGGAAAGACAGGGTATAATGAAAAACTGTTTTTT

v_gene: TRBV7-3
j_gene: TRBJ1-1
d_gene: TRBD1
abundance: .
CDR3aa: CASSAWTGVNTEAFF
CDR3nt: TGTGCCAGCAGCGCCTGGACAGGTGTGAACACTGAAGCTTTCTTT

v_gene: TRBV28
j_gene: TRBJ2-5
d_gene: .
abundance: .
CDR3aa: CASSLLRVETQYF
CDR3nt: TGTGCCAGCAGTTTATTACGGGTCGAGACCCAGTACTTC

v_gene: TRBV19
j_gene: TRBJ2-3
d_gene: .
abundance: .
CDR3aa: CASSIRPRADTQYF
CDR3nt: TGTGCCAGTAGTATCCGGCCGAGGGCAGATACGCAGTATTTT

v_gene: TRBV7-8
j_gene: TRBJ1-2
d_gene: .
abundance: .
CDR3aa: CASSPTGYAYGYTF
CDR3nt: TGTGCCAGCAGCCCTACAGGGTACGCCTATGGCTACACCTTC

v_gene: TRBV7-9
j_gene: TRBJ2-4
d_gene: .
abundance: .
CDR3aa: CASSSPSVNIQYF
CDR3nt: TGTGCCAGCAGCTCCCCCTCGGTAAACATTCAGTACTTC

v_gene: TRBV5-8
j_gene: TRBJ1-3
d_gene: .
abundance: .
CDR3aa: CASSFEGSGQPSGNTIYF
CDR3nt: TGTGCCAGCAGCTTTGAGGGTTCAGGTCAACCTTCTGGAAACACCATATATTTT

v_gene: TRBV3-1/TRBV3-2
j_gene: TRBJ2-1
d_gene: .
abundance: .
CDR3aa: CASGTMRNEQFF
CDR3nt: TGTGCCAGTGGGACAATGAGGAATGAGCAGTTCTTC

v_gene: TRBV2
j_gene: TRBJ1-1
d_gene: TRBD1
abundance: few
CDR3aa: CASTKTGANTEAFF
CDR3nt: TGTGCCAGCACCAAGACAGGGGCGAACACTGAAGCTTTCTTT

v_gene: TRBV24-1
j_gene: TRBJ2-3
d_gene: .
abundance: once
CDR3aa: CATSEGGGHPADTQYF
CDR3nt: TGTGCCACCAGTGAGGGGGGAGGCCACCCCGCAGATACGCAGTATTTT

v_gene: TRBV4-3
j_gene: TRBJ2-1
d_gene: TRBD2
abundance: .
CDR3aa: CASSQGGGGVNNEQFF
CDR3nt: TGCGCCAGCAGCCAAGGAGGCGGGGGGGTAAACAATGAGCAGTTCTTC

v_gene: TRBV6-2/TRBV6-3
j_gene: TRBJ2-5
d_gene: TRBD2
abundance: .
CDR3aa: CASSYPSLAGGKTFQETQYF
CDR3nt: TGTGCCAGCAGTTACCCTTCCCTAGCGGGGGGGAAAACGTTCCAAGAGACCCAGTACTTC

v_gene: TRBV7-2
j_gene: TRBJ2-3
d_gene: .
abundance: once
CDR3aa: CASSPGLSTDTQYF
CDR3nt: TGTGCCAGCAGCCCCGGACTATCCACAGATACGCAGTATTTT

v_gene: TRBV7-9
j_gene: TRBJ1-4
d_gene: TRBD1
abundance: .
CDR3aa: CASSLDPGQGIEKLFF
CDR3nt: TGTGCCAGCAGCTTAGATCCGGGACAGGGTATTGAAAAACTGTTTTTT

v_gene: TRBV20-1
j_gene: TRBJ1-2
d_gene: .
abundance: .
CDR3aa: CSARAGVGYTF
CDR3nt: TGCAGTGCTAGAGCAGGGGTCGGCTACACCTTC

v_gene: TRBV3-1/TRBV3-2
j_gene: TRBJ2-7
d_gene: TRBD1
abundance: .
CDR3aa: CASSLRGTAYYEQYF
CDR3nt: TGTGCCAGCAGCCTAAGGGGGACAGCTTACTACGAGCAGTACTTC

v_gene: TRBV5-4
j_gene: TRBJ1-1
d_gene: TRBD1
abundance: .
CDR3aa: CASSLGGGVMNTEAFF
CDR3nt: TGTGCCAGCAGCTTAGGAGGGGGCGTCATGAACACTGAAGCTTTCTTT

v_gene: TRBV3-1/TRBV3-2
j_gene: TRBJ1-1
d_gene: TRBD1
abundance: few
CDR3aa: CASSQDLDRVYTEAFF
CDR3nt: TGTGCCAGCAGCCAAGATCTGGACAGGGTGTACACTGAAGCTTTCTTT

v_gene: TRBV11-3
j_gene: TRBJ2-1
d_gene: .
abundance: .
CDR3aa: CASSLRPDNYNEQFF
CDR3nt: TGTGCCAGCAGCTTAAGGCCCGACAACTACAATGAGCAGTTCTTC

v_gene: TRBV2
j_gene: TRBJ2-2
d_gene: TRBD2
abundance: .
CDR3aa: CASSRTSGANTGELFF
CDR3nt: TGTGCCAGCTCGAGGACTAGCGGGGCGAACACCGGGGAGCTGTTTTTT

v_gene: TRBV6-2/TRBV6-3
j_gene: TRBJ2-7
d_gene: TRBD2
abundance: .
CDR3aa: CASSYFFSGTSGTSYEQYF
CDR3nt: TGTGCCAGCAGTTATTTTTTCTCTGGGACTAGCGGGACTAGCTACGAGCAGTACTTC

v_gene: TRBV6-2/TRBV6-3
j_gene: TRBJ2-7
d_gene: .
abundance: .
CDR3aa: CASSDFDREINEQYF
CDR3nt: TGTGCCAGCAGCGACTTCGATAGGGAGATAAACGAGCAGTACTTC

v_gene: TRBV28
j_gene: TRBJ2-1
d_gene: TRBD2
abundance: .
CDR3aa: CASSLEPGGYNEQFF
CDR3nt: TGTGCCAGCAGTTTAGAGCCGGGGGGCTACAATGAGCAGTTCTTC

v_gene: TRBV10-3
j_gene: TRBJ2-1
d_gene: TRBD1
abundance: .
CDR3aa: CAISGRGDRTDNEQFF
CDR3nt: TGTGCCATCAGTGGTAGGGGGGACAGGACCGACAATGAGCAGTTCTTC

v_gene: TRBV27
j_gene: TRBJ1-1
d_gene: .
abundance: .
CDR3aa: CASSSGVVRNTEAFF
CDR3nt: TGTGCCAGCAGTTCAGGGGTTGTGCGGAACACTGAAGCTTTCTTT

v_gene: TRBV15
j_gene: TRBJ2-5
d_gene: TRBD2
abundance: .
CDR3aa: CATSKGSGGARETQYF
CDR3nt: TGTGCCACCAGCAAGGGAAGCGGGGGGGCCCGAGAGACCCAGTACTTC

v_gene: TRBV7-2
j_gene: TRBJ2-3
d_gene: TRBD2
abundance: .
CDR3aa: CASSPRAASGSLADTQYF
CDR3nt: TGTGCCAGCAGCCCCCGAGCGGCTAGCGGGAGTTTGGCAGATACGCAGTATTTT

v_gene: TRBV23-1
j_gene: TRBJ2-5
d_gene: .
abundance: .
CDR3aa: CASSRWGGGGVEETQYF
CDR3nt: TGCGCCAGCAGTCGGTGGGGTGGAGGGGGCGTAGAAGAGACCCAGTACTTC

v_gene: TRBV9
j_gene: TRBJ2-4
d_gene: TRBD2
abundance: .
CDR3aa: CASSERAGGNIQYF
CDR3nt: TGTGCCAGCAGCGAGCGGGCGGGAGGAAACATTCAGTACTTC

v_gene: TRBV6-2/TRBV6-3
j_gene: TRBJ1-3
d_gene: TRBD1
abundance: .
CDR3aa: CASSPPTGSSNTIYF
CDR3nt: TGTGCCAGCAGTCCGCCGACAGGGAGCTCAAACACCATATATTTT

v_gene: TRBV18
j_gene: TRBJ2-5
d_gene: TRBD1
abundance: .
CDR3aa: CASSRGTGLETQYF
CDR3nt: TGTGCCAGCTCACGCGGGACAGGGCTAGAGACCCAGTACTTC

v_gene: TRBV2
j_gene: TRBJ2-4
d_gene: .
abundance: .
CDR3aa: CASSTTQGGSFLGKNIQYF
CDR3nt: TGTGCCAGCAGCACCACACAGGGTGGATCTTTTTTGGGCAAAAACATTCAGTACTTC

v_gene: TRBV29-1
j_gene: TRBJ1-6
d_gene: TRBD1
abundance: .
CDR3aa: CSVLTGGNSPLHF
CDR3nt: TGCAGCGTTCTGACAGGGGGTAATTCACCCCTCCACTTT

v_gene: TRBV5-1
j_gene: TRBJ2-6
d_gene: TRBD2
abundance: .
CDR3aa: CASSLLAGSSGANVLTF
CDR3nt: TGCGCCAGCAGCTTGCTAGCGGGGAGCTCTGGGGCCAACGTCCTGACTTTC

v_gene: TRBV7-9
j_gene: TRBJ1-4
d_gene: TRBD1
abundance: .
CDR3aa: CASSLTGAGEKLFF
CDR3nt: TGTGCCAGCAGCTTAACAGGGGCGGGTGAAAAACTGTTTTTT

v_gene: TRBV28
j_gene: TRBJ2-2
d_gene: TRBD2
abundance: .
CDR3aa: CASSFTGTSGAGELFF
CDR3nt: TGTGCCAGCAGCTTTACCGGGACTAGCGGCGCCGGGGAGCTGTTTTTT

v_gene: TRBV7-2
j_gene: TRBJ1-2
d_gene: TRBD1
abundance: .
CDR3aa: CASSSWTGKGNYGYTF
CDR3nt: TGTGCCAGCAGCTCTTGGACAGGGAAGGGTAACTATGGCTACACCTTC

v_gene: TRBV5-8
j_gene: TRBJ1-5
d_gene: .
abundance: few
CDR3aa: CASTTGGVWDQPQHF
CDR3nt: TGTGCCAGCACCACGGGGGGGGTCTGGGATCAGCCCCAGCATTTT

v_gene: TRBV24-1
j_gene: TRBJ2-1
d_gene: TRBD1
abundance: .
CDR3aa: CATSDQTGPVDEQFF
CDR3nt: TGTGCCACCAGTGATCAGACAGGGCCTGTCGATGAGCAGTTCTTC

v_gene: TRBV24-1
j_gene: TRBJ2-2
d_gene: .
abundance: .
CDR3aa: CATSDLTGSSGELFF
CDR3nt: TGTGCCACCAGTGATTTGACAGGGTCGTCCGGGGAGCTGTTTTTT

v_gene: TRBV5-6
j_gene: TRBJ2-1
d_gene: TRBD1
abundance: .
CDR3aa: CASSLVRGMDEQFF
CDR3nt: TGTGCCAGCAGCTTGGTCAGGGGGATGGATGAGCAGTTCTTC

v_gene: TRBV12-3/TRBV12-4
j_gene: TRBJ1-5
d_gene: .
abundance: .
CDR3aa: CASTFSGQPQHF
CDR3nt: TGTGCCAGCACCTTCTCAGGTCAGCCCCAGCATTTT

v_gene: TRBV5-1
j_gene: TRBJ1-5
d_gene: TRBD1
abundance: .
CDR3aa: CASSVGPRTGEVQPQHF
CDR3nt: TGCGCCAGCAGCGTTGGCCCCAGGACAGGGGAGGTTCAGCCCCAGCATTTT